This is a list of T cell receptor beta chains from one sample in a study of T cells after yellow fever vaccination. One entry per CDR3 protein, called by TCRdb with MiXCR from the 5' RACE reads. The sample consists of under 90,000 distinct CDR3 sequences, less than 8.5% of them appearing once. The sample in question was CD8+ T cells sorted from PBMCs, obtained about 49 days after the first yellow fever vaccination. The receptors here all came from a man younger than 35 who received the YFV17D yellow fever vaccine. Each CDR3 is given with its conserved first and last residue. Each record gives: clone size, J gene, V gene, D gene, CDR3 protein, CDR3 DNA. A D gene is named only where the DNA matches it firmly. A row's size may be missing; if present it is once, few, many or a size class.

few TRBJ2-3 TRBV5-8 - CASSPGGIPDTQYF TGTGCCAGCAGCCCTGGGGGGATCCCAGATACGCAGTATTTT
many TRBJ1-2 TRBV7-2 TRBD1 CASSPWDRGNYGYTF TGTGCCAGCAGCCCCTGGGACAGGGGTAACTATGGCTACACCTTC
few TRBJ2-1 TRBV5-6 - CASSLVRLNNEQFF TGTGCCAGCAGCTTGGTACGGCTAAACAATGAGCAGTTCTTC
- TRBJ2-3 TRBV20-1 TRBD1 CSARDNRGQIDTQYF TGCAGTGCTAGAGATAACAGGGGGCAGATAGATACGCAGTATTTT
many TRBJ2-7 TRBV4-1 - CASSLPGTMHEQYF TGCGCCAGCAGCCTCCCCGGGACAATGCACGAGCAGTACTTC
many TRBJ2-5 TRBV27 TRBD1 CASSLGTGLKTQYF TGTGCCAGCAGTTTAGGGACAGGGCTGAAGACCCAGTACTTC
many TRBJ2-2 TRBV12-3/TRBV12-4 - CASSRSTGELFF TGTGCCAGCAGTCGATCCACCGGGGAGCTGTTTTTT
many TRBJ2-2 TRBV19 - CASSMGYTGELFF TGTGCCAGTTCGATGGGATACACCGGGGAGCTGTTTTTT
few TRBJ1-2 TRBV29-1 - CSVEVAGRFYGYTF TGCAGCGTTGAAGTGGCAGGCCGGTTCTATGGCTACACCTTC
- TRBJ2-1 TRBV27 TRBD2 CASGPGGAYNEQFF TGTGCCAGCGGCCCGGGGGGGGCCTACAATGAGCAGTTCTTC
many TRBJ1-2 TRBV12-3/TRBV12-4 - CASRGGVLLGYTF TGTGCCAGCAGGGGCGGGGTACTGTTGGGCTACACCTTC
many TRBJ2-3 TRBV15 TRBD2 CATSSGEGDLDTQYF TGTGCCACCAGCAGTGGGGAGGGCGACCTAGATACGCAGTATTTT
many TRBJ2-7 TRBV20-1 - CSASKGKSYEQYF TGCAGTGCTAGTAAAGGAAAATCCTACGAGCAGTACTTC
many TRBJ1-5 TRBV11-3 - CASSRGGEDSNQPQHF TGTGCCAGCAGCCGTGGGGGGGAGGATAGCAATCAGCCCCAGCATTTT
many TRBJ2-3 TRBV9 TRBD2 CASSAGTSGVTDTQYF TGTGCCAGCAGCGCCGGAACTAGCGGGGTGACAGATACGCAGTATTTT
many TRBJ2-1 TRBV9 TRBD2 CASSLGLAGGAEQFF TGTGCCAGCAGCCTCGGACTAGCGGGGGGCGCTGAGCAGTTCTTC
few TRBJ1-1 TRBV20-1 - CRPTDGYTEAFF TGCAGACCTACTGACGGGTACACTGAAGCTTTCTTT